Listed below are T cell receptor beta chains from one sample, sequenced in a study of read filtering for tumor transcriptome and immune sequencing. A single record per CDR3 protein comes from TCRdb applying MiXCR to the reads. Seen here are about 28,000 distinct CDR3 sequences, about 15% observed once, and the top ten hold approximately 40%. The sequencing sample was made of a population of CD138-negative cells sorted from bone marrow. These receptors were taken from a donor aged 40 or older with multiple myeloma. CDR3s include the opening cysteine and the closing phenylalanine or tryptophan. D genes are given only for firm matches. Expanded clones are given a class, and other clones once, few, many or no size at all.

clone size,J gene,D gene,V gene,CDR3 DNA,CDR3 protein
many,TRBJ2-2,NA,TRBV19,TGTGCCAGTACAATACGGGGCGGAGGAGCCGGGGAGCTGTTTTTT,CASTIRGGGAGELFF
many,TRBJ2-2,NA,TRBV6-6,TGTGCCAGCAGTTACGACACCGGGGAGCTGTTTTTT,CASSYDTGELFF
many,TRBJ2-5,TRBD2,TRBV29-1,TGCAGCGTTGAGTCAAAAAACGGGAGGGAGACCCAGTACTTC,CSVESKNGRETQYF
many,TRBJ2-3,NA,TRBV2,TGTGCCAGCAGCCAGTCCCCTTGGGAGACAGATACGCAGTATTTT,CASSQSPWETDTQYF
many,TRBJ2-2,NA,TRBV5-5,TGTGCCAGCAGCTTGGACCCTTTGGACACCGGGGAGCTGTTTTTT,CASSLDPLDTGELFF
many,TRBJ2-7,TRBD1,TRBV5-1,TGCGCCAGCAGCAGCGATTGGGGACAGACCTACGAGCAGTACTTC,CASSSDWGQTYEQYF
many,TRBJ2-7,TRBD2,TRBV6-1,TGTGCCAGCAGTTACTCGAAGCGGGGCACCTACGAGCAGTACTTC,CASSYSKRGTYEQYF
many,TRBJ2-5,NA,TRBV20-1,TGCAGTGCAAGGACAGTTCAAGAGACCCAGTACTTC,CSARTVQETQYF
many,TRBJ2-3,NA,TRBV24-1,TGTGCCACCAGTGATAGGGGCCGATTGATGGATACGCAGTATTTT,CATSDRGRLMDTQYF
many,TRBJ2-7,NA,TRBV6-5,TGTGCCAGCAGTCCCCCGTTCGGACCCGAGCAGTACTTC,CASSPPFGPEQYF
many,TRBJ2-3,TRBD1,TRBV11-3,TGTGCCAGCAGCTCCGGGACAGGGAGCACAGATACGCAGTATTTT,CASSSGTGSTDTQYF
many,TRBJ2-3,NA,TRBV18,TGTGCCAGCTCACCGATACTAGCTGCTAGCACAGATACGCAGTATTTT,CASSPILAASTDTQYF
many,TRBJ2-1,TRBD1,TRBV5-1,TGCGCCAGCAGCATAACAGGGGAAGACTACAATGAGCAGTTCTTC,CASSITGEDYNEQFF
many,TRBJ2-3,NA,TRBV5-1,TGCGCCAGCAGCTTGGGTAGAGGAGGCACAGATACGCAGTATTTT,CASSLGRGGTDTQYF
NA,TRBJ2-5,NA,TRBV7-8,TGTGCCAGCAGCGTGCGATGGGCCCAAGAGACCCAGTACTTC,CASSVRWAQETQYF
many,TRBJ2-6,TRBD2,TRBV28,TGTGCCAGCAGCGGGACTAGCGGTATTGGGTCTGGGGCCAACGTCCTGACTTTC,CASSGTSGIGSGANVLTF
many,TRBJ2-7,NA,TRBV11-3,TGTGCCAGCAGCTTAGATTACATTAGGGTCGAGCAGTACTTC,CASSLDYIRVEQYF
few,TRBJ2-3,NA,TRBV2,TGTGCCAGCAGGGGGCCCGGGACTCCTAGCACAGATACGCAGTATTTT,CASRGPGTPSTDTQYF
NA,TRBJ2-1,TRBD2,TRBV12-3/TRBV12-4,TGTGCCAGCAGTCCCTTTAGCGGGAGCTCCTACTATGAGCAGTTCTTC,CASSPFSGSSYYEQFF
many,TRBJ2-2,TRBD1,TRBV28,TGTGCCAGCAGCCTCCAGCCCCCGGGACAGCAATGGGGCACCGGGGAGCTGTTTTTT,CASSLQPPGQQWGTGELFF
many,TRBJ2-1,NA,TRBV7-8,TGTGCCAGCAGCCAGGCAGGTAGCGGTATCTACAATGAGCAGTTCTTC,CASSQAGSGIYNEQFF
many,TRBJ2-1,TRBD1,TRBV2,TGTGCCAGCAGGGGACAGGGGGTAGATGAGCAGTTCTTC,CASRGQGVDEQFF
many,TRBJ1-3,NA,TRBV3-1,TGTGCCAGCAGCCAATTACCGGGGATGGGAAACACCATATATTTT,CASSQLPGMGNTIYF
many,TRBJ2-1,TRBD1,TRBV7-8,TGTGCCAGCAGCTTAGCCGTTCGACAGGGCCATGAGCAGTTCTTC,CASSLAVRQGHEQFF
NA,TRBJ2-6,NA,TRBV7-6,TGTGCCAGCAGCTTAGCCGGGCGCTATTCTGGGACCAATGTCCTGACTTTC,CASSLAGRYSGTNVLTF
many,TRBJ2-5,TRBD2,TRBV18,TGTGCCAGCTCTCCTAGCGGAGGGGAGACCCAGTACTTC,CASSPSGGETQYF
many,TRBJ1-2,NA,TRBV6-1,TGTGCCAGCAGTCCCGGACAGTACTATGGCTACACCTTC,CASSPGQYYGYTF
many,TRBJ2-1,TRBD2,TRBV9,TGTGCCAGCAGCGTAGCACTAGCGGGAGTCAATGAGCAGTTCTTC,CASSVALAGVNEQFF
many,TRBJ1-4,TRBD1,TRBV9,TGTGCCAGCAGCTACACCGGGACAGGGAACGAAAAACTGTTTTTT,CASSYTGTGNEKLFF
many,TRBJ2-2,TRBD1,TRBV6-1,TGTGCCGGTTCCGGGACAGCGAACACCGGGGAGCTGTTTTTT,CAGSGTANTGELFF
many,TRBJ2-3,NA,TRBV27,TGTGCCAGCACTCTCTCGCCAGGTCCTAGCACAGATACGCAGTATTTT,CASTLSPGPSTDTQYF